Presented here are 27 T cell receptor beta chains from one specimen sequenced in a study of blood T cell repertoires in COVID-19. The repertoire was sequenced with immunoSEQ multiplex PCR; TCRdb's copy has only in-frame clones and lacks some. The sample holds about 250,000 clones, roughly 87% seen once. The sequencing sample was made of PBMCs or T cells enriched from blood (not recorded which). The receptors here all came from a woman in her twenties or thirties with acute COVID-19.

The chain employs TRBV5-4 and TRBJ1-3; D is perhaps TRBD1 (6 bases). The CDR3 length is 15 residues. V was pared by 2 bases and J by 0 bases, with 9 bases between. Germline CDR1 and CDR2: SGHNT and YYREEE (reference sequence). CDR3 in amino acids: CASSFGQSSGNTIYF. In DNA, the CDR3 is TGTGCCAGCAGCTTTGGACAGAGCTCTGGAAACACCATATATTTT. Full variable domain (missing parts from reference TRBV5-4 and TRBJ1-3): ETGVTQSPTHLIKTRGQQVTLRCSSQSGHNTVSWYQQALGQGPQFIFQYYREEENGRGNFPPRFSGLQFPNYSSELNVNALELDDSALYLCASSFGQSSGNTIYFGEGSWLTVV.

V usage is TRBV5-4 and J usage is TRBJ1-1; 9 positions agree with TRBD1. This CDR3 contains 13 residues. Germline assignment: CDR1 SGHNT and CDR2 YYREEE (reference sequence). V was clipped by 5 bases and J by 9 bases; unmatched bases: 8. The CDR3 DNA reads as TGTGCCAGCAGTTTTACAGGGGGCGGGAAAGCTTTCTTT. This encodes CASSFTGGGKAFF.

The chain carries TRBV5-1 and TRBJ1-6; 7 nucleotides match TRBD1. The CDR3 runs to 16 residues. With V trimmed by 3 bases and J by 4 bases, 7 bases remained unmatched. The V gene's germline CDR1 is SGHRS and CDR2 YFSETQ. CDR3 in amino acids: CASSSASGGYNSPLHF. The CDR3 coding sequence is TGCGCCAGCAGCTCCGCATCAGGGGGTTATAATTCACCCCTCCACTTT.

This clone was seen once. This rearrangement joins TRBV6-4 to TRBJ2-7; 7 bases map to TRBD1. With V trimmed by 5 bases and J by 3 bases, 10 bases remained unmatched. Germline V lookup: CDR1 MRHNA, CDR2 SNTAGT. This CDR3 is 15 amino acids long. CDR3 residues: CASSQLPGQNYEQYF. CDR3 DNA sequence: TGTGCCAGCAGTCAACTTCCGGGACAGAACTACGAGCAGTACTTC.

CDR3 nucleotide sequence: TGTGCCACCAGTGATTACCGGGAGGACTCCTACGAGCAGTACTTC. Its translation: CATSDYREDSYEQYF. V is TRBV24-1 and J is TRBJ2-7; 7 bases map to TRBD2. V trimming: 2 bases; J trimming: 0 bases; junction bases outside the gene matches: 3. The length of the CDR3 is 15 residues. Per the germline V gene, CDR1 is KGHDR and CDR2 is SFDVKD.

The gene calls are TRBV6-4 and TRBJ1-1, with D perhaps TRBD1 (6 bases). CDR1 and CDR2 from the germline V gene are MRHNA and SNTAGT. The CDR3 totals 12 residues. Trimming took 0 bases from V and 11 from J, leaving 10 bases between them. Here the CDR3 reads CASSDSAGAAFF. The CDR3 DNA reads TGTGCCAGCAGTGACTCGGCGGGGGCGGCTTTCTTT.

This clone came up once. The chain uses TRBV15 and TRBJ1-4; 7 bases map to TRBD1. The CDR3 contains 16 residues. J was trimmed by 6 bases and V by 0 bases; bases with no gene match: 7. In germline, CDR1 is LNHNV, CDR2 YYDKDF (reference sequence). Here the CDR3 DNA reads TGTGCCACCAGCAGAGATAGGGGGACAGAATATGAAAAACTGTTTTTT. It encodes CATSRDRGTEYEKLFF.

This sequence joins TRBV4-3 and TRBJ1-1, with D possibly being TRBD1 (6 bases). The CDR3 is 17 amino acids. V was cut by 0 bases and J by 4 bases, with 18 bases left in between. Germline V CDR1 and CDR2: LGHNA, YSLEER. The CDR3 region is CASSQEMGWGLGTEAFF. In DNA, the CDR3 is TGCGCCAGCAGCCAAGAGATGGGTTGGGGGCTCGGCACTGAAGCTTTCTTT.

The chain carries TRBV13 and TRBJ2-3; D is uncertain. V shed 4 bases and J shed 5 bases, with 4 bases lying between them. This CDR3 is 11 amino acids long. In germline, CDR1 is PRHDT, CDR2 FYEKMQ (reference sequence). This CDR3 reads CASSSLDTQYF. CDR3 sequence (DNA): TGTGCCAGCAGCTCCTTAGATACGCAGTATTTT.

The chain combines TRBV19 with TRBJ1-3; D gene uncertain. The germline gives CDR1 LNHDA, CDR2 SQIVND (reference sequence). The V gene lost 0 bases and the J gene lost 0 bases, with 6 bases spanning the gap. This CDR3 contains 15 residues. CDR3 amino acids: CASSIDSNSGNTIYF. In DNA form, the CDR3 reads TGTGCCAGTAGTATAGATTCTAACTCTGGAAACACCATATATTTT.

This clone was picked up one time. The gene calls are TRBV5-1 and TRBJ1-2; no reliable D call. CDR1 and CDR2 (germline): SGHRS, YFSETQ. Deletions cut 4 bases from V and 4 bases from J, with 14 bases between. The CDR3 has 14 amino acids. This CDR3 is CASSTNPDFYGYTF. The CDR3 nucleotides are TGCGCCAGCAGCACCAACCCAGATTTCTATGGCTACACCTTC.

This clone was seen once. V is TRBV6-2 or TRBV6-3 and J is TRBJ1-2; D is perhaps TRBD1 (6 bases). This CDR3 comprises 11 residues. Germline V CDR1 and CDR2: MNHEY, SVGEGT. V was trimmed by 2 bases and J by 12 bases, leaving 10 bases between them. CDR3 sequence: CASSYDRTHTF. CDR3 nucleotides: TGTGCCAGCAGTTACGACAGGACCCACACCTTC.

The chain couples TRBV5-8 to TRBJ1-3, with D possibly matching TRBD1 (5 bases). CDR3 size: 16 residues. Germline CDR1 and CDR2: SGHTS and YDEGEE. Trimming stripped 4 bases from V and 0 bases from J, with 14 bases between. DNA for the CDR3: TGTGCCAGCAGCGCCAAACCGGGGGACTCTGGAAACACCATATATTTT. Translation gives CASSAKPGDSGNTIYF.

At least ten counts were recorded for this clone. The chain links TRBV10-2 to TRBJ2-1, with D unresolved. The CDR3 covers 14 residues. Germline V gene data show CDR1 as WSHSY and CDR2 as SAAADI. The V and J ends lost 5 bases and 0 bases respectively, with 8 bases between them. In nucleotides, the CDR3 is TGCGCCAGCAGTCTAGTACACTCCTACAATGAGCAGTTCTTC. This encodes CASSLVHSYNEQFF.

The rearrangement joins TRBV20-1 to TRBJ2-1, with 9 bases fitting TRBD1. With V trimmed by 7 bases and J by 13 bases, 8 bases remained unmatched. This CDR3 has 11 residues. The germline CDR1 and CDR2 sequences are DFQATT and SNEGSKA (reference sequence). The CDR3 nucleotides read TGCAGTGGGAACCGGGACAGGGTCCAGTTCTTC. This encodes CSGNRDRVQFF.

The chain employs TRBV6-5 and TRBJ1-4; 7 bases map to TRBD1. Germline V gene sequence: CDR1 MNHEY, CDR2 SVGAGI. CDR3 length equals 15 residues. Trimming removed 6 bases from V and 0 bases from J; junction bases left unmatched: 4. CDR3 amino acids: CASRTGTATNEKLFF. The CDR3 nucleotides read TGTGCCAGCAGGACAGGGACCGCAACTAATGAAAAACTGTTTTTT.

V gene TRBV5-1 combines with J gene TRBJ1-4, with D possibly being TRBD1 (5 bases). Trimming stripped 4 bases from V and 4 bases from J, with 8 bases between. This CDR3 is 13 amino acids long. Germline V gene data show CDR1 as SGHRS and CDR2 as YFSETQ. CDR3 sequence: CASSVDSNEKLFF. The CDR3 region has the DNA TGCGCCAGCAGCGTAGACAGTAATGAAAAACTGTTTTTT.

The chain combines TRBV12-3 or TRBV12-4 with TRBJ1-1; D is unclear. This CDR3 spans 13 amino acids. V dropped 3 bases and J dropped 5 bases, with 10 bases sitting between them. In DNA, the CDR3 is TGTGCCAGCAGTTTCCCCGAGAGGACTGAAGCTTTCTTT. Protein sequence: CASSFPERTEAFF.

This clone was recorded once. The CDR3 region has the DNA TGTGCCAGCGGTCAAGACTGGATAACTGAAGCTTTCTTT. Its translation is CASGQDWITEAFF. The chain has TRBV25-1 and TRBJ1-1, with D unresolved. CDR3 length: 13 amino acids. CDR1 MGHDK and CDR2 SYGVNS come from the germline V gene. Trimming stripped 8 bases from V and 5 bases from J, with 15 bases between.

The chain carries TRBV5-4 and TRBJ1-2; the match to TRBD1 covers 8 bases. The germline V gene encodes CDR1 SGHNT and CDR2 YYREEE (reference sequence). V was clipped by 0 bases and J by 7 bases; unmatched bases: 8. The CDR3 spans 15 residues. The CDR3 region is CASSLGIGQGGGYTF. The CDR3 DNA reads as TGTGCCAGCAGCTTGGGGATAGGACAGGGTGGTGGCTACACCTTC.

V is TRBV7-9 and J is TRBJ2-5, with 8 nucleotides matching TRBD2. The V gene's germline CDR1 is SEHNR and CDR2 FQNEAQ (reference sequence). This CDR3 is 15 amino acids long. With 6 bases clipped from V and 2 bases from J, the junction kept 8 bases outside the gene matches. The CDR3 region is CASSWSLAGQETQYF. The CDR3, as DNA: TGTGCCAGCAGTTGGAGTTTAGCGGGGCAAGAGACCCAGTACTTC.

This rearrangement joins TRBV13 to TRBJ2-1; 11 bases are shared with TRBD2. With 5 bases clipped from V and 3 bases from J, the junction kept 6 bases outside the gene matches. The CDR3 contains 16 residues. Germline lookup yields CDR1 PRHDT and CDR2 FYEKMQ (reference sequence). For the CDR3, the DNA is TGTGCCAGCAGCCTAGCCGGGACTAGCGGCTACAATGAGCAGTTCTTC. It encodes CASSLAGTSGYNEQFF. The full variable domain, rest sourced from reference TRBV13 and TRBJ2-1, is AAGVIQSPRHLIKEKRETATLKCYPIPRHDTVYWYQQGPGQDPQFLISFYEKMQSDKGSIPDRFSAQQFSDYHSELNMSSLELGDSALYFCASSLAGTSGYNEQFFGPGTRLTVL.

The chain has TRBV4-1 and TRBJ1-2; 8 positions agree with TRBD1. The trim removed 1 base at V and 7 bases at J, leaving 8 bases unmatched. Germline V lookup: CDR1 MGHRA, CDR2 YSYEKL. The CDR3 spans 15 residues. The DNA of the CDR3 is TGCGCCAGCAGCCAAGTGATGGCAGGGGGCAGTGGCTACACCTTC. Protein: CASSQVMAGGSGYTF.

V and J are TRBV7-8 and TRBJ2-6; perhaps TRBD1 as D (6 bases). V lost 5 bases, J lost 2 bases, and 16 bases lay in between. Germline CDR1 is SGHVS and CDR2 is FQNEAQ. CDR3 length equals 17 residues. CDR3 nucleotides: TGTGCCAGCAGCCGCCACAGGGATAAGACTGGGGCCAACGTCCTGACTTTC. Protein sequence: CASSRHRDKTGANVLTF. The full variable domain, completed using reference TRBV7-8 and TRBJ2-6, is GAGVSQSPRYKVAKRGQDVALRCDPISGHVSLFWYQQALGQGPEFLTYFQNEAQLDKSGLPSDRFFAERPEGSVSTLKIQRTQQEDSAVYLCASSRHRDKTGANVLTFGAGSRLTVL.

This chain joins TRBV15 and TRBJ2-1; weak D call: TRBD1 (6 bases). V lost 3 bases and J 13 bases, leaving 13 bases between the germline ends. Germline V lookup: CDR1 LNHNV, CDR2 YYDKDF (reference sequence). The CDR3 length is 12 residues. The CDR3 loop is CATSRYRDPQFF. In nucleotides, the CDR3 is TGTGCCACCAGCAGGTACAGGGATCCCCAGTTCTTC.

This rearrangement joins TRBV10-1 to TRBJ1-1; D gene uncertain. The V gene lost 0 bases and the J gene lost 1 base, with 9 bases spanning the gap. Looked up from germline, CDR1 is WNHNN and CDR2 is SYGVQD (reference sequence). The CDR3 contains 15 residues. The chain's CDR3 is CASSESPGSNTEAFF. The CDR3 DNA is TGCGCCAGCAGTGAGTCGCCAGGATCGAACACTGAAGCTTTCTTT.

This chain connects TRBV2 to TRBJ1-5; D is ambiguous. The CDR3 contains 16 residues. V lost 1 base to trimming and J lost 0 bases, with 10 bases between them. Germline V gene sequence: CDR1 SNHLY, CDR2 FYNNEI. CDR3 nucleotide sequence: TGTGCCAGCAGTGAAGAAGATACTTATAGCAATCAGCCCCAGCATTTT. This translates into CASSEEDTYSNQPQHF.